The entry below gives a single T cell receptor (beta chain) sequence along with its context. Clones were read by immunoSEQ multiplex PCR, and TCRdb kept only the in-frame ones, dropping some. This repertoire shows 330,000 or so clones, roughly 87% found once; its top ten account for 2.5% to 3%. This entry comes from a study of blood T cell repertoires in COVID-19. Overall study: Sources were T cells, B-cell-depleted T cells, or PBMCs; the material itself was cDNA or gDNA.

Germline values: CDR1 SGHDN, CDR2 FVKESK. V gave up 4 bases and J gave up 2 bases; unmatched junction bases: 6. The CDR3 consists of 15 residues. Clinical histories supplied by participants themselves formed the basis of cohort assignment. The receptor's source is a woman aged 25 to 39 who had recovered from COVID-19. Sequenced input: PBMCs or T cells enriched from blood (not recorded which). This chain joins TRBV14 and TRBJ1-2; TRBD1 aligns across 8 bases. DNA for the CDR3: TGTGCCAGCAGCCGATCTCGGACAGGGAACTATGGCTACACCTTC. Residues: CASSRSRTGNYGYTF.